The entry below describes one T cell receptor (beta chain). Its antigen is as yet unknown. Profiling relied on immunoSEQ multiplex PCR, and the TCRdb table lists in-frame clones only, not all of them. This table has some 90,000 clones, approximately 88% appearing once. The CDR3 spans 14 residues. Germline CDR1 is SNHLY and CDR2 is FYNNEI. V was clipped by 5 bases and J by 2 bases, with 10 bases between them. The sample is drawn from a study of T cell responses to AZD1222 COVID-19 vaccine. Study-level results: Distributed over spike, vaccine-associated CD4 TCRs predominated at 160-218 and 743-854.

The clonotype was recovered from an adult in good health. The chain joins TRBV2 to TRBJ1-3; the D gene is possibly TRBD1 (5 bases). The sequencing used peripheral blood, collected on day 0 of AZD1222 vaccination. This CDR3 reads CASSRRDPGNTIYF. For the CDR3, the DNA is TGTGCCAGCAGTAGGAGGGACCCTGGAAACACCATATATTTT.